This section outlines one T cell receptor (beta chain) sequence together with its context. Its antigen target is currently unknown. The sample holds no much larger clone one base away, and base qualities are not on file. These data originate in a study of blood T cell repertoires in COVID-19 (dated by TCRdb to 2020 to 2022). Concerning the study at large: Samples from collaborators originated in the United States, Italy and Spain and spanned both the acute and convalescent phases of COVID-19. The prospective study material was composed of cDNA or gDNA derived from T cells, B-cell-depleted T cells, or PBMCs. Deeply sampled blood TCRbeta repertoires from subjects exposed to, actively infected with, or recovered from COVID-19 were included in the dataset. The repertoires were released in a freely available public database meant as a resource for research on the immune response to SARS-CoV-2. Samples came from the ongoing ImmuneRACE study (first 160 participants) plus 1,254 subjects from 6 global collaborators. Sample metadata almost always included a de-identified subject ID, COVID-19 status, age in years and sex. Where HLA class I and class II types were available, the types were taken from metadata supplied by the sample provider, not from assay-based typing.

TCRbeta CDR3 regions were amplified from genomic DNA using the immunoSEQ Assay, a bias-controlled multiplex PCR. The source study handled its data this way. Within the assay, amplification of reference gene primers was used to estimate how many nucleated cells each sample contained. Sequence reads were collapsed and filtered to measure the absolute abundance of every unique TCRbeta CDR3 rearrangement. For each sample, productive Simpson clonality was calculated as the square root of Simpson's diversity index over productive rearrangements. TCRdb took this table from immuneACCESS and kept in-frame rearrangements with V and J called. Such tables lack part of the clones; where checked against another copy, unresolved V genes explain under half of the gap, and the rest is unexplained. Clone size and V and J calls were adopted from that table, with D and trimming inferred from the DNA. This sample lists around 230,000 clones; approximately 90% were detected once. The top ten constitute around 2.5% of the sample.

The research as a whole found: Clinical and demographic metadata were provided uncurated, with the amount varying by source and participant.

Enrolling through a virtual design, the prospective study's participants ranged in age from roughly 18 to 89 years and lived across about two dozen United States geographic areas. In the prospective study, participants were assigned to cohorts based on the clinical history participants reported in a screening survey and a study questionnaire. In the prospective study, mobile phlebotomists collected whole blood, serum and a nasopharyngeal or oropharyngeal swab from each participant. Participants in the prospective study had the option to provide additional blood draws and questionnaires over a roughly two-month period. Before DNA extraction, prospective study blood samples were shipped either frozen or at room temperature. Cut back by 2 bases and 5 bases, the V and J ends lie 9 bases apart. There are 13 amino acids in the CDR3, from cysteine to phenylalanine inclusive. Solely the CDR3 DNA is kept, with 39 bases framed from the first base. From a lookup of the germline V gene, CDR1 and CDR2 are SNHLY and FYNNEI.

Sequencing input: PBMCs or T cells enriched from blood (not recorded which). The chain links TRBV2 with TRBJ1-2; the D gene is possibly TRBD1, with 6 bases matching. The receptor was derived from a middle-aged woman with acute COVID-19. The DNA is TGTGCCAGCAGTGAAACAGGGTCATATGGCTACACCTTC. This gives the protein CASSETGSYGYTF.